This T cell receptor (beta chain) was observed in a study of control samples from healthy donors and cancer patients. Germline assignment: CDR1 SGHAT and CDR2 FQNNGV. V was pared by 1 base and J by 0 bases, with 7 bases between. The CDR3 has 15 amino acids. TCRdb keeps only in-frame clones here, not all; method: immunoSEQ multiplex PCR. The sample includes 78,000 or so clones, more than 80% of them seen just once. The source of this sequence is a middle-aged man in good health. The chain carries TRBV11-2 and TRBJ1-3; D remains ambiguous. The specimen was blood. CDR3 bases: TGTGCCAGCAGCTTAGGGGCCAACTCTGGAAACACCATATATTTT. The encoded protein is CASSLGANSGNTIYF.